The 6 T cell receptor beta chains below come from one sample, sequenced in a study of PD-1 blockade in classical Hodgkin lymphoma. TCRdb keeps only in-frame clones here, not all; method: immunoSEQ multiplex PCR. Of around 60,000 clones in the sample, about 90% were seen once. The sample's time point: cycle 4 day 1 (C4D1), after less than 7 weeks of nivolumab. All trial patients relapsed after autologous stem cell transplantation. The sequencing here drew on peripheral blood mononuclear cells (PBMCs), taken before the fourth cycle of nivolumab. The source is a human donor with classical Hodgkin lymphoma.

The chain uses TRBV10-1 and TRBJ1-2; 7 nucleotides line up with TRBD1. The CDR3 has 13 amino acids. The junction had 6 bases not matched to a gene; V was cut back by 5 bases and J by 6 bases. Germline V gene lookup returns CDR1 WNHNN and CDR2 SYGVQD (reference sequence). In DNA form, the CDR3 reads TGCGCCAGCAGTCCTGACAGGGTACATGGCTACACCTTC. Protein product: CASSPDRVHGYTF.

This chain joins TRBV6-1 and TRBJ1-2; D uncertain. This CDR3 contains 18 residues. V lost 4 bases to trimming and J lost 1 base, with 22 bases between them. CDR1 MNHNS and CDR2 SASEGT come from the germline V gene. The CDR3 DNA sequence: TGTGCCAGCAGTGCCCAAGAGGACCTACAGCGTTATAACTATGGCTACACCTTC. As protein: CASSAQEDLQRYNYGYTF.

The V gene is TRBV16, the J gene TRBJ1-5; D not certain. The germline CDR1 and CDR2 sequences are KGHSY and FQNENV. V dropped 2 bases and J dropped 4 bases, with 12 bases sitting between them. CDR3 length: 15 residues. The CDR3 reads CASSQDGVRNQPQHF. The CDR3 nucleotides read TGTGCCAGCAGCCAAGACGGTGTTCGGAATCAGCCCCAGCATTTT.

CDR3 residues: CASSLSRVNTEAFF. The CDR3 DNA is TGTGCCAGCAGCTTAAGCAGGGTGAACACTGAAGCTTTCTTT. This chain connects TRBV11-2 to TRBJ1-1; tentative D call: TRBD1 (5 bases). The CDR3 has 14 residues. Germline V gene lookup returns CDR1 SGHAT and CDR2 FQNNGV. V dropped 2 bases and J dropped 0 bases, with 7 bases sitting between them. The full variable domain, rest sourced from reference TRBV11-2 and TRBJ1-1, is EAGVAQSPRYKIIEKRQSVAFWCNPISGHATLYWYQQILGQGPKLLIQFQNNGVVDDSQLPKDRFSAERLKGVDSTLKIQPAKLEDSAVYLCASSLSRVNTEAFFGQGTRLTVV.

The chain is built from TRBV10-3 and TRBJ1-1; D uncertain. The germline V gene encodes CDR1 ENHRY and CDR2 SYGVKD. The CDR3 contains 12 residues. With 6 bases removed from V and 7 bases from J, the gap between germline ends came to 12 bases. The CDR3 protein is CAISADTYEAFF. In nucleotides, the CDR3 is TGTGCCATCAGCGCCGACACTTATGAAGCTTTCTTT.

The chain combines TRBV15 with TRBJ1-1; tentatively, D is TRBD1 (6 bases). With 2 bases removed from V and 5 bases from J, the gap between germline ends came to 12 bases. CDR3 length: 14 residues. Looked up from germline, CDR1 is LNHNV and CDR2 is YYDKDF (reference sequence). CDR3 in DNA: TGTGCCACCAGCAGACCAGGGGTGGAGACTGAAGCTTTCTTT. Translating it yields CATSRPGVETEAFF.